Below, 19 T cell receptor beta chains from the same sample are listed, as sequenced in a study of early stage breast cancer tumors. Sequenced by immunoSEQ multiplex PCR; TCRdb stores in-frame clones only, minus some. Of 32,000 or so clones in the sample, 72% were seen once. Sequencing used blood. The receptors shown here come from a person in their fifties with breast cancer.

The chain has TRBV6-5 and TRBJ1-2; 9 positions agree with TRBD1. V shed 3 bases and J 2 bases; nucleotides not matched to a gene: 4. The CDR3 runs 15 residues. Germline CDR1 and CDR2: MNHEY and SVGAGI. The CDR3 region has the DNA TGTGCCAGCAGTTATTCCGGGACAGGGAACTATGGCTACACCTTC. It specifies CASSYSGTGNYGYTF.

This rearrangement joins TRBV23-1 to TRBJ2-1; unclear D gene. TRBV23-1 is given ORF status, its function remaining uncertain. V lost 2 bases and J lost 1, with 6 bases in between. This CDR3 region has 14 residues. The CDR3 bases are TGCGCCAGCAGTCAAACAGAGTCCTACAATGAGCAGTTCTTC. Translating gives CASSQTESYNEQFF.

Written as DNA, the CDR3 is TGCGCCAGCAAGGCGGATGGACTCTCTGGGGCCAACGTCCTGACTTTC. As protein: CASKADGLSGANVLTF. This sequence joins TRBV5-1 and TRBJ2-6; TRBD2 might be the D (5 bases). V lost 6 bases and J 0 bases, leaving 13 bases between the germline ends. This CDR3 has 16 amino acids. Germline V gene lookup returns CDR1 SGHRS and CDR2 YFSETQ. The full variable domain, its missing parts supplied by reference TRBV5-1 and TRBJ2-6, is KAGVTQTPRYLIKTRGQQVTLSCSPISGHRSVSWYQQTPGQGLQFLFEYFSETQRNKGNFPGRFSGRQFSNSRSEMNVSTLELGDSALYLCASKADGLSGANVLTFGAGSRLTVL.

V usage is TRBV25-1 and J usage is TRBJ1-5; no clear D. There are 13 residues in the CDR3. Germline lookup yields CDR1 MGHDK and CDR2 SYGVNS. Deletions cut 8 bases from V and 1 base from J, with 9 bases between. In DNA form, the CDR3 reads TGTGCCAGCTCCCCGGCAAGCAATCAGCCCCAGCATTTT. Residues: CASSPASNQPQHF.

The rearrangement joins TRBV4-1 to TRBJ1-3; D possibly corresponds to TRBD1 (6 bases). The CDR3 totals 16 residues. Germline assignment: CDR1 MGHRA and CDR2 YSYEKL. Deletions cut 0 bases from V and 3 bases from J, with 12 bases between. CDR3 DNA sequence: TGCGCCAGCAGCCAAGATAGCTACAGGGTTGGAAACACCATATATTTT. This sequence encodes CASSQDSYRVGNTIYF.

This rearrangement joins TRBV15 to TRBJ1-4; D remains unclear. The CDR3 is made up of 12 amino acids. Between the trimmed V and J ends, which lost 3 bases and 5 bases, there was a span of 4 bases. Per germline, CDR1 LNHNV and CDR2 YYDKDF (reference sequence). For the CDR3, the DNA is TGTGCCACCAGCAGGAAAAATGAAAAACTGTTTTTT. Its protein product is CATSRKNEKLFF.

This chain uses TRBV7-2 with TRBJ2-7; tentative D call: TRBD2 (5 bases). Trimming cost V 2 bases and J 4 bases, with 24 bases left between them. Germline CDR1 SGHTA, CDR2 FQGNSA. CDR3 size: 18 residues. In DNA form, the CDR3 reads TGTGCCAGCAGCTTAAGGCTAGCTCTCACCTCAAGCTCTTACGAGCAGTACTTC. It specifies CASSLRLALTSSSYEQYF.

The genes are TRBV15 and TRBJ1-1, with TRBD1 identical over 8 bases. Germline V gene sequence: CDR1 LNHNV, CDR2 YYDKDF (reference sequence). This CDR3 is built from 16 residues. The junction had 11 bases not matched to a gene; V was cut back by 7 bases and J by 1 base. The chain's CDR3 is CATIPGDRISNTEAFF. The CDR3 bases are TGTGCCACCATCCCAGGGGACAGGATCTCGAACACTGAAGCTTTCTTT.

The chain employs TRBV6-6 and TRBJ2-1, with D perhaps TRBD2 (6 bases). The V gene lost 7 bases and the J gene lost 2 bases, with 15 bases spanning the gap. This CDR3 comprises 15 residues. Germline lookup yields CDR1 MNHNY and CDR2 SVGAGI (reference sequence). In DNA form, the CDR3 reads TGTGCCAGCACACTGGAGGGCGTCGCCTACAATGAGCAGTTCTTC. Protein product: CASTLEGVAYNEQFF.

The genes are TRBV27 and TRBJ1-1, with a weak D call TRBD1 (6 bases). Deletions cut 8 bases from V and 3 bases from J, with 19 bases between. Germline V lookup: CDR1 MNHEY, CDR2 SMNVEV (reference sequence). This CDR3 contains 15 residues. CDR3 coding DNA: TGTGCCAGCGGCCGCGGGGGGCGTCTGGACACTGAAGCTTTCTTT. Its translation: CASGRGGRLDTEAFF.

V and J are TRBV19 and TRBJ1-1; possibly TRBD1 for D (6 bases). CDR1 and CDR2 from the germline V gene are LNHDA and SQIVND (reference sequence). Trimming removed 5 bases from V and 3 bases from J, with 16 bases in between. This CDR3 is 15 amino acids long. DNA for the CDR3: TGTGCCAGTAGTCCAATTACCGGGGGCTACACTGAAGCTTTCTTT. Translation gives CASSPITGGYTEAFF.

This chain uses TRBV4-2 with TRBJ2-5; D is possibly TRBD1 (6 bases). The germline gives CDR1 LGHNA, CDR2 YNFKEQ. V was cut by 1 base and J by 2 bases, with 17 bases left in between. The CDR3 runs to 17 residues. CDR3 in amino acids: CASSQVLTGRTQETQYF. CDR3 nucleotides: TGTGCCAGCAGCCAAGTCCTGACAGGAAGAACTCAAGAGACCCAGTACTTC.

The gene calls are TRBV15 and TRBJ2-7; no clear D. Between the trimmed V and J ends, which lost 5 bases and 8 bases, there was a span of 16 bases. Germline V gene data show CDR1 as LNHNV and CDR2 as YYDKDF (reference sequence). This CDR3 has 13 amino acids. CDR3 DNA: TGTGCCACCAGCGACCTCGTGGGCCTAAAGCAGTACTTC. This encodes CATSDLVGLKQYF.

The table lists this clone with a few counts. This chain connects TRBV7-2 to TRBJ2-3; TRBD2 matches at 9 bases. CDR3 length: 14 residues. In germline, CDR1 is SGHTA, CDR2 FQGNSA. Trimming at V came to 7 bases and at J to 8 bases, leaving 10 bases not matched to a gene. The CDR3 here is CASTTTGTSSTQYF. As DNA, the CDR3 is TGTGCCAGCACCACGACCGGGACTAGCTCTACGCAGTATTTT.

A single count supports this clone. The chain carries TRBV5-8 and TRBJ1-1, with D tentatively TRBD1 (5 bases). The germline V gene encodes CDR1 SGHTS and CDR2 YDEGEE. V was cut by 1 base and J by 4 bases, with 5 bases left in between. CDR3 length equals 12 residues. The CDR3 sequence is CASSLRGTEAFF. The CDR3 DNA follows: TGTGCCAGCAGCTTGAGGGGCACTGAAGCTTTCTTT.

This clone was detected only a few times. The chain is built from TRBV29-1 and TRBJ1-1; D call uncertain. Trimming removed 5 bases from V and 1 base from J, with 8 bases in between. Germline CDR1 is SQVTM and CDR2 is ANQGSEA. This CDR3 is built from 12 residues. The CDR3 is CSVRSGNTEAFF. Here the CDR3 DNA reads TGCAGCGTTCGTTCAGGGAACACTGAAGCTTTCTTT.

The sample holds one count of this clone. The rearrangement joins TRBV2 to TRBJ2-2; unclear D gene. The CDR3 sequence is 11 residues long. V lost 6 bases and J 4 bases, leaving 3 bases between the germline ends. CDR1 and CDR2 from the germline V gene are SNHLY and FYNNEI. The CDR3 sequence: CASRSTGELFF. CDR3 DNA sequence: TGTGCCAGCAGGAGCACCGGGGAGCTGTTTTTT. Full variable domain (remainder filled in from reference TRBV2 and TRBJ2-2): EPEVTQTPSHQVTQMGQEVILRCVPISNHLYFYWYRQILGQKVEFLVSFYNNEISEKSEIFDDQFSVERPDGSNFTLKIRSTKLEDSAMYFCASRSTGELFFGEGSRLTVL.

CDR3 sequence reads: CATSREVTISGAQYF. Here the CDR3 DNA reads TGTGCCACCAGCAGAGAAGTCACCATAAGCGGGGCCCAGTACTTC. This sequence joins TRBV15 and TRBJ2-5, with 7 bases matching TRBD2. J gave up 9 bases and V 0 bases, and 10 bases lay outside the gene matches. The V gene's germline CDR1 is LNHNV and CDR2 YYDKDF (reference sequence). This CDR3 has 15 residues. Based on the CDR3 plus reference TRBV15 and TRBJ2-5, the full variable domain is DAMVIQNPRYQVTQFGKPVTLSCSQTLNHNVMYWYQQKSSQAPKLLFHYYDKDFNNEADTPDNFQSRRPNTSFCFLDIRSPGLGDTAMYLCATSREVTISGAQYFGPGTRLLVL.

The CDR3 DNA reads TGTGCCATCAGTGGGGACAGGGCAGGCGAGCAGTACTTC. Translation gives CAISGDRAGEQYF. The chain carries TRBV10-3 and TRBJ2-7; 9 bases agree with TRBD1. The CDR3 spans 13 residues. After removal of 4 bases from V and 6 bases from J, the junction contained 4 bases not matched to a gene. Per germline, CDR1 ENHRY and CDR2 SYGVKD.